The rows below give T cell receptor beta chains drawn from one sample of a study of vaccination and CD4 T cells after COVID-19. Their recognized antigens are unknown. TCRdb independently ran MiXCR on the PCR reads; one entry per CDR3 protein. Of more than 9,500 distinct CDR3 sequences in the sample, roughly 33% were seen once. Input material: cultured CD4+ T cells from blood. Every receptor here comes from a human donor with COVID-19. The conserved cysteine and the conserved F or W are not part of the CDR3 here.

v_call cdr3_aa
TRBV2 ASSGTAVYGYT
TRBV7-2 ASSLVFSGGASSNEQF
TRBV10-3 AISRDSNQPQH
TRBV6-2/TRBV6-3 ASSYSPGGMGNQPQH
TRBV4-3 ASSQVSQGKNGYT
TRBV20-1 SARGGETQY
TRBV20-1 SAMLGGEGSPLH
TRBV29-1 SVCRDRNTEAF
TRBV18 ASSPRAGGTDTQY
TRBV5-1 ASSFDEGANSPLH
TRBV7-2 ASSFILDRGKGGRGYT
TRBV11-3 ASSLELNVYEQY
TRBV6-1 ASSDGGTDYGYT
TRBV15 ATSRDKADTEAF
TRBV12-3/TRBV12-4 ASTLRPGEEKLF
TRBV4-2 ASSQAESLNEQY
TRBV20-1 SARDAGFINQPQH
TRBV28 ASRNPLAGISYNSPLH
TRBV10-2 ASSLAYSNQPQH
TRBV12-3/TRBV12-4 ASSLEGTDTDTQY
TRBV20-1 SAILPGGLQPQH
TRBV20-1 SARPSDRLAKNIQY
TRBV7-2 ASSLESSVNQPQH
TRBV6-5 ASSYSTGGSGNTIY
TRBV6-1 ASSERLAPTGELF
TRBV6-4 ASSDPRENSNQPQH
TRBV7-3 ASSRGGGDTDTQY
TRBV5-1 ASSSDGGGQPQH
TRBV19 ASSMKAPPSYEQY
TRBV2 ASSEAGTGRAF
TRBV12-3/TRBV12-4 ASSHRQGNQPQH
TRBV6-1 ASSGGQGNYGYT
TRBV5-1 ASSLRPSYEQY
TRBV20-1 SAVVATRGYT
TRBV5-5 ASTLGLGGNQPQH
TRBV7-9 ASSLGAHYEQY
TRBV19 ASSIIQQANYT
TRBV18 ASSPSSGTTGELF
TRBV4-1 ASKSSGGRTDTQY
TRBV28 ASSLELRDRIRETQY
TRBV24-1 ATQTGREKLF
TRBV19 ASLKGANGQGQPQH
TRBV19 ASSIGEKLF
TRBV24-1 ATSVVVGTGSYDCGEKLF
TRBV24-1 ATSDQKRGAVSYNEQF
TRBV7-8 ASGDKPSEKLF
TRBV12-3/TRBV12-4 ASTQGAEAF
TRBV28 ASSRTGTMNTEAF
TRBV12-5 ASGLGGLRGSGTEAF
TRBV11-2 ASSLPSRLNTEAF
TRBV27 ASRYQERGYEQY
TRBV20-1 SARDNTEAF
TRBV7-9 ASRLEGGYT
TRBV20-1 SARDPGTAITGELF
TRBV6-1 ASGKDSLQAF